The next 10 T cell receptor beta chains were all read from a single sample in a study of blood T cell repertoires in COVID-19. Some clones are missing from TCRdb's copy, which holds only in-frame ones; the method was immunoSEQ multiplex PCR. The top ten clones hold 7.5% to 9% of a sample with approximately 220,000 clones, around 83% of them seen once. Sequencing used peripheral blood. These receptor sequences come from a woman aged 45-65 years with acute or convalescent COVID-19.

This clone was recorded a few times. This chain uses TRBV27 with TRBJ1-2, with no clear D. Trimming removed 2 bases at V and 8 bases at J, with 12 bases between. Germline lookup yields CDR1 MNHEY and CDR2 SMNVEV (reference sequence). The CDR3 is 13 residues long. The CDR3 DNA sequence: TGTGCCAGCAGTTTAGAGGCAGAGAGAGGCTACACCTTC. Translation gives CASSLEAERGYTF.

V and J are TRBV15 and TRBJ1-1; no firm D call. The germline gives CDR1 LNHNV, CDR2 YYDKDF (reference sequence). Between the trimmed V and J ends, which lost 1 base and 5 bases, there was a span of 5 bases. This CDR3 is 12 amino acids long. CDR3 coding DNA: TGTGCCACCAGCAGAGGGCATACTGAAGCTTTCTTT. It yields the protein CATSRGHTEAFF.

The chain recombines TRBV29-1 with TRBJ2-1; 7 positions agree with TRBD2. Germline V gene lookup returns CDR1 SQVTM and CDR2 ANQGSEA. CDR3 length equals 14 residues. J lost 0 bases, V lost 4 bases, and 3 bases had no gene match. The CDR3 sequence is CSVALATSYNEQFF. The CDR3 bases are TGCAGCGTTGCACTAGCGACCTCCTACAATGAGCAGTTCTTC.

This clone occurred a few times. The chain combines TRBV6-6 with TRBJ1-1, with TRBD1 matching over 12 bases. The CDR3 has 14 amino acids. Germline CDR1 and CDR2: MNHNY and SVGAGI (reference sequence). After removal of 8 bases from V and 6 bases from J, the junction contained 7 bases not matched to a gene. In nucleotides, the CDR3 is TGTGCCAGCCGCCTGGGACAGGGGGCGTCTGAAGCTTTCTTT. Translated, it gives CASRLGQGASEAFF.

This clone was recorded only once. The genes are TRBV19 and TRBJ2-1; 7 bases fit TRBD2. Germline lookup yields CDR1 LNHDA and CDR2 SQIVND (reference sequence). This CDR3 spans 16 amino acids. The V segment lost 7 bases and the J segment 0 bases; nucleotides outside the gene matches: 9. Written as DNA, the CDR3 is TGTGCCAGTACCGCGACGGGCGGGAGCTCCTACAATGAGCAGTTCTTC. Encoded protein: CASTATGGSSYNEQFF.

V is TRBV5-4 and J is TRBJ2-3, with TRBD1 matching 9 bases. The CDR3 has 17 amino acids. CDR1 and CDR2 (germline): SGHNT, YYREEE (reference sequence). V dropped 0 bases and J dropped 4; count of bases not matched to a gene: 9. CDR3 sequence: CASSLVFGTGSADTQYF. For the CDR3, the DNA is TGTGCCAGCAGCTTGGTGTTTGGGACAGGGAGTGCAGATACGCAGTATTTT. Filled out from reference TRBV5-4 and TRBJ2-3, the complete variable domain reads ETGVTQSPTHLIKTRGQQVTLRCSSQSGHNTVSWYQQALGQGPQFIFQYYREEENGRGNFPPRFSGLQFPNYSSELNVNALELDDSALYLCASSLVFGTGSADTQYFGPGTRLTVL.

CDR3 nucleotides: TGTGCCAGCAGTAGCCGGGACGAGCAGTACTTC. Translation gives CASSSRDEQYF. The chain joins TRBV28 to TRBJ2-7; unclear D gene. This CDR3 is built from 11 residues. CDR1 is MDHEN and CDR2 is SYDVKM in the germline V gene. Trimming took off 5 bases at V and 5 bases at J, with 7 bases between the two ends.

The chain has TRBV2 and TRBJ1-6; 9 nucleotides line up with TRBD1. CDR3 size: 15 residues. V trimming: 6 bases; J trimming: 6 bases; junction bases outside the gene matches: 6. CDR1 is SNHLY, CDR2 FYNNEI, per germline. The CDR3 loop reads CASRPRDRVNSPLHF. CDR3 bases: TGTGCCAGCAGACCCAGGGACAGGGTTAATTCACCCCTCCACTTT.

Only one count was recorded for this clone. J is TRBJ2-1 and V is TRBV5-1, with TRBD2 identical over 7 bases. Per germline, CDR1 SGHRS and CDR2 YFSETQ. Trimming removed 5 bases from V and 0 bases from J; junction bases left unmatched: 2. The CDR3 is 14 residues long. CDR3 region: CASSIAGSYNEQFF. CDR3 in DNA: TGCGCCAGCAGTATAGCGGGCTCCTACAATGAGCAGTTCTTC.

The chain links TRBV30 to TRBJ2-5, with 9 bases that match TRBD1. The CDR3 loop spans 14 amino acids. The V segment lost 2 bases and the J segment 3 bases; nucleotides outside the gene matches: 4. CDR1 and CDR2 from the germline V gene are GTSNPN and SVGIG (reference sequence). The CDR3 loop is CAWSPRTGEETQYF. Written as DNA, the CDR3 is TGTGCCTGGAGTCCCCGGACAGGGGAAGAGACCCAGTACTTC.